This note documents a single T cell receptor beta chain sequence. The antigen remains undetermined. The sample originates from a study of shared clonotypes between healthy human individuals. Study at large: Donors had three CD4 naive, three CD4 memory, two CD8 naive and one CD8 memory plate apiece.

Profiled with immunoSEQ multiplex PCR; TCRdb holds only in-frame clones, not every one. The table shows about 1.5 million clones, with 98% occurring only once. Within Nashville, Tennessee resided all donors, each a Caucasian adult. Study results and limitations: The represented genetic and exposure-history diversity was limited by the small number of donors. The study sampled only blood, and tissue repertoires likely differ.

Germline CDR1 and CDR2: LNHDA and SQIVND (reference sequence). This CDR3 has 15 amino acids. Between the trimmed V and J ends, which lost 4 bases and 6 bases, there was a span of 15 bases. The source of this sequence is a man aged 30 to 39 in good health. Source material: naive CD4+ T cells sorted from blood. Subset noted: CD45RA+ positively selected. The rearrangement joins TRBV19 to TRBJ1-4; D remains ambiguous. CDR3 loop: CASSKFAPADEKLFF. The DNA for the CDR3 is TGTGCCAGTAGTAAATTCGCCCCAGCGGATGAAAAACTGTTTTTT.